This section outlines one T cell receptor (beta chain) sequence together with its context. This may stem from a read error, because a much larger clone lies one nucleotide away. CDR3 of TCR beta was amplified from genomic DNA via a two-round multiplex PCR. The authors ran first-round PCR with primers specific to each TRBV and TRBJ gene. TCRdb independently ran MiXCR on the multiplex PCR reads; one entry per CDR3 protein. The repertoire holds approximately 23,000 distinct CDR3 sequences, with 35% to 50% as singletons. The data belong to a study of prognosis after radiotherapy for stage I lung cancer. Study background: The study delivered radiotherapy as SBRT in 3 to 5 fractions, with a biologically effective dose of at least 100 Gy.

Trimming took 7 bases from V and 4 from J, leaving 16 bases between them. CDR3 length: 15 residues. The V gene's germline CDR1 is SNHLY and CDR2 FYNNEI. This chain connects TRBV2 to TRBJ1-4; D possibly corresponds to TRBD1 (6 bases). The starting material was PBMCs, obtained before or after stereotactic body radiation therapy (not recorded which). This TCR came from a donor at least 50 years old with non-small cell lung cancer. Here the CDR3 DNA reads TGTGCCAGCACTACCTACGGGGGCGGTAATGAAAAACTGTTTTTT. This translates into CASTTYGGGNEKLFF.